The TCR beta chain under discussion was sequenced for a study of response to subunit inactivated influenza vaccine. This clonotype was counted many times. Its target is not known. Each CDR3 protein gets one entry after TCRdb re-called the RT-PCR reads with MiXCR. Among roughly 700,000 distinct CDR3 sequences listed, 15% to 18% were seen once. Study-level points and caveats: The authors offered the suggestion that each seasonal influenza vaccination recruits few new T cells.

Germline trimming cut 2 bases from V and 5 bases from J; bases unmatched to any gene: 1. Germline values: CDR1 MNHEY, CDR2 SVGAGI. This CDR3 comprises 14 residues. The V gene is TRBV6-5, the J gene TRBJ2-1, with TRBD2 identical over 9 bases. The receptor was isolated from a man between 50 and 59 years old who received an inactivated influenza vaccine. The input for sequencing was PBMCs from blood, taken 11 to 12 days after vaccination. The CDR3 is CASSYVAGDNEQFF. The CDR3 nucleotides read TGTGCCAGCAGTTACGTAGCGGGGGACAATGAGCAGTTCTTC.